The clone carrying this T cell receptor beta chain came up a few times. Its antigen is unknown. This specimen belongs to a study of cytomegalovirus exposure and HLA in healthy donors. Study-level points and caveats: Some V segments, TRBV6-2 and TRBV6-3 among them, were indistinguishable and were therefore excluded. Trimming of TCR beta V- and J-genes showed a link, identified in a later analysis, to a missense DCLRE1C variant. Presence/absence analyses took donor sequencing depth as roughly uniform. A later analysis reportedly identified an Asian-associated ancestry cluster as carrying fewer N-insertions than the approximately 670-donor mean.

Researchers ran the PCR with 60 Vbeta and 13 Jbeta primers. Clones were sequenced by immunoSEQ multiplex PCR, and TCRdb holds only the in-frame ones, with some missing. Of about 120,000 clones in the sample, 15% were seen once. CDR3 length equals 13 residues. Trimming removed 8 bases at V and 1 base at J, with 11 bases between. Germline CDR1 and CDR2: WNHNN and SYGVQD (reference sequence). Sequenced input: PBMCs. The TCR sequence derives from a woman between 18 and 29 years old in good health and CMV-seronegative. The J gene is TRBJ1-2, the V gene TRBV10-1; D is ambiguous. The CDR3 DNA reads TGCGCCAGCGTTGCGGGGTTTAACTATGGCTACACCTTC. As protein: CASVAGFNYGYTF.